The present T cell receptor (beta chain) was sequenced within a study of breast tumors, draining lymph nodes, adjacent tissues. Overall study results and limits: Tumor T cell lymph node origin was a supported hypothesis, not proven.

Germline V CDR1 and CDR2: SGHRS, YFSETQ. CDR3 length: 13 amino acids. V gave up 4 bases and J gave up 3 bases; unmatched junction bases: 4. Samples came from axillary lymph nodes draining the breast cancer. The sample holds many counts of this clonotype. Antigen: not known. Using its own MiXCR run on the multiplex PCR reads, TCRdb lists one record per CDR3 protein. Here the sample spans about 180,000 distinct CDR3 sequences, about 30% being singletons. The sequence was obtained from a female donor with breast cancer. Some clones in this sample may be carry-over from other donors' samples. The rearrangement joins TRBV5-1 to TRBJ2-7; 7 nucleotides match TRBD1. Input material: axillary lymph node tissue. Written as DNA, the CDR3 is TGCGCCAGCAGCCTGACAGGGAACTACGAGCAGTACTTC. Translated: CASSLTGNYEQYF.